The sequence of this T cell receptor beta chain was determined in a study of blood T cell repertoires in COVID-19. On the study more broadly: Sites in the United States, Italy and Spain provided acute and convalescent COVID-19 samples. T cells, B-cell-depleted T cells, or PBMCs supplied cDNA or gDNA.

The data were produced by immunoSEQ multiplex PCR, yet TCRdb's version contains in-frame clones alone and is incomplete. The repertoire consists of over 250,000 clones, with about 87% occurring once and the leading ten covering approximately 1.5%. The sequencing sample was made of peripheral blood. The source is a woman between 40 and 55 years old who had recovered from COVID-19.

DNA for the CDR3: TGTGCCAGCTCACCACCTTCGACAGGGGGAGAGGGTGAGCAGTTCTTC. Amino acid sequence: CASSPPSTGGEGEQFF. The V and J genes are TRBV18 and TRBJ2-1; TRBD1 matches at 9 bases. With 0 bases clipped from V and 9 bases from J, the junction kept 9 bases outside the gene matches. Germline CDR1 KGHSH, CDR2 LQKENI. This CDR3 comprises 16 residues. The full variable domain, with the rest looked up from reference TRBV18 and TRBJ2-1, is NAGVMQNPRHLVRRRGQEARLRCSPMKGHSHVYWYRQLPEEGLKFMVYLQKENIIDESGMPKERFSAEFPKEGPSILRIQQVVRGDSAAYFCASSPPSTGGEGEQFFGPGTRLTVL.